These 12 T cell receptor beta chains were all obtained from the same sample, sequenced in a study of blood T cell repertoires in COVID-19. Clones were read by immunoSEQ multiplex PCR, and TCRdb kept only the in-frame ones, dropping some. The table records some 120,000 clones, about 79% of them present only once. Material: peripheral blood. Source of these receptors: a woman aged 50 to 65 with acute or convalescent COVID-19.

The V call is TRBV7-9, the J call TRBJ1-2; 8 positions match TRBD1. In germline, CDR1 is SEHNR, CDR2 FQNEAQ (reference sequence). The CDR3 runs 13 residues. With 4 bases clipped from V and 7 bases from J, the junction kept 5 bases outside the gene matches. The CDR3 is CASSSTGGSGYTF. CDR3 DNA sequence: TGTGCCAGCAGCTCCACAGGGGGATCTGGCTACACCTTC. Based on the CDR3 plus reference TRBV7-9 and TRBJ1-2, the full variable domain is DTGVSQNPRHKITKRGQNVTFRCDPISEHNRLYWYRQTLGQGPEFLTYFQNEAQLEKSRLLSDRFSAERPKGSFSTLEIQRTEQGDSAMYLCASSSTGGSGYTFGSGTRLTVV.

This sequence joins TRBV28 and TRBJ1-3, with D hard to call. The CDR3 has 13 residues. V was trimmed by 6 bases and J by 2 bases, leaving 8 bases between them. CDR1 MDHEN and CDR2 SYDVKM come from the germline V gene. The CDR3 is CASSRGTGNTIYF. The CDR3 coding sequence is TGTGCCAGCAGCCGGGGAACTGGAAACACCATATATTTT.

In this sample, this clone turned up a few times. CDR3 in DNA: TGTGCCAGCAGCTTGACAGGGGGGCCCCAAAGCTATAGCAATCAGCCCCAGCATTTT. It translates to CASSLTGGPQSYSNQPQHF. This chain connects TRBV6-6 to TRBJ1-5; 9 bases line up with TRBD1. Germline V gene lookup returns CDR1 MNHNY and CDR2 SVGAGI (reference sequence). V dropped 6 bases and J dropped 0; count of bases not matched to a gene: 15. The CDR3 consists of 19 residues.

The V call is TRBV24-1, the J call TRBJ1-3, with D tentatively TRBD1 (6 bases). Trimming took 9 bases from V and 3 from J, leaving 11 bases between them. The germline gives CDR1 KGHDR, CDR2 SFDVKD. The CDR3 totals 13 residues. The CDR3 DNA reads TGTGCCACCCTTGGACAGAGTGGAAACACCATATATTTT. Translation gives CATLGQSGNTIYF.

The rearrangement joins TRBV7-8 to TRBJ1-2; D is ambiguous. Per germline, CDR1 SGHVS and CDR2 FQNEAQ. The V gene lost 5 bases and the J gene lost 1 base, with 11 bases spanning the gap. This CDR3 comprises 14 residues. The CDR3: CASSLGQNNYGYTF. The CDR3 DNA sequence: TGTGCCAGCAGCCTAGGGCAGAATAACTATGGCTACACCTTC.

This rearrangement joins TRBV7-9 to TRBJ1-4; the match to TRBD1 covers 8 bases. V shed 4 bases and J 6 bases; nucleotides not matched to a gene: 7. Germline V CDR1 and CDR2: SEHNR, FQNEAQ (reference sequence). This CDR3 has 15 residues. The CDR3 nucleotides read TGTGCCAGCAGCTATGGACAGGGTGGTTATGAAAAACTGTTTTTT. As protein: CASSYGQGGYEKLFF.

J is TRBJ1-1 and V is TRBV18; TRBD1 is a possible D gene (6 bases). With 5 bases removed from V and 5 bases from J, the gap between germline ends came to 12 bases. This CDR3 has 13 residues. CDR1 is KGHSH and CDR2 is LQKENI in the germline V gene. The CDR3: CASSEGGDTEAFF. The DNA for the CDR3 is TGTGCCAGCTCAGAAGGGGGTGATACTGAAGCTTTCTTT. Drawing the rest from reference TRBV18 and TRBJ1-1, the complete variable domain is NAGVMQNPRHLVRRRGQEARLRCSPMKGHSHVYWYRQLPEEGLKFMVYLQKENIIDESGMPKERFSAEFPKEGPSILRIQQVVRGDSAAYFCASSEGGDTEAFFGQGTRLTVV.

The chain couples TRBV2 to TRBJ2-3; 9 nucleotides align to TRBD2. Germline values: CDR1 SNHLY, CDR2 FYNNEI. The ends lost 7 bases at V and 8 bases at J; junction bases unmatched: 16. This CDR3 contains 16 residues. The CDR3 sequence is CASKGSRLAVQGTQYF. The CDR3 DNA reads TGTGCCAGCAAGGGTTCACGACTAGCGGTGCAGGGTACGCAGTATTTT. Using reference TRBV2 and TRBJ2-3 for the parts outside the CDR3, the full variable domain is EPEVTQTPSHQVTQMGQEVILRCVPISNHLYFYWYRQILGQKVEFLVSFYNNEISEKSEIFDDQFSVERPDGSNFTLKIRSTKLEDSAMYFCASKGSRLAVQGTQYFGPGTRLTVL.

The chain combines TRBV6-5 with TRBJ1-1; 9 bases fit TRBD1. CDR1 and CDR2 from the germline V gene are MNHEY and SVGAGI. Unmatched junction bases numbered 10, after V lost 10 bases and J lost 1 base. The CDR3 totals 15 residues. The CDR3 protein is CAITGGSLANTEAFF. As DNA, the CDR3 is TGTGCCATTACAGGGGGCTCGCTGGCGAACACTGAAGCTTTCTTT.

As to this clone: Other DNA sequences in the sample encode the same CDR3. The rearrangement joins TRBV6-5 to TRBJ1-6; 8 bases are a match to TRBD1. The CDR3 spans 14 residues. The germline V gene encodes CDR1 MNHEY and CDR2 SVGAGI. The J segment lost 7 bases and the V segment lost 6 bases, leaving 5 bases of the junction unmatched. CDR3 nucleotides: TGTGCCAGCAGCCTCGGACAGGGAAATTCACCCCTCCACTTT. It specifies CASSLGQGNSPLHF.

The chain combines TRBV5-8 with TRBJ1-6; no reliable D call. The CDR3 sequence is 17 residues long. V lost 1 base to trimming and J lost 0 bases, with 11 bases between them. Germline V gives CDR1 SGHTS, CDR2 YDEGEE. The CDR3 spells CASSLLRGSSYNSPLHF. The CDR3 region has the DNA TGTGCCAGCAGCTTGCTCCGGGGTAGCTCCTATAATTCACCCCTCCACTTT. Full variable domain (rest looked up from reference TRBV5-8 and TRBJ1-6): EAGVTQSPTHLIKTRGQQATLRCSPISGHTSVYWYQQALGLGLQFLLWYDEGEERNRGNFPPRFSGRQFPNYSSELNVNALELEDSALYLCASSLLRGSSYNSPLHFGNGTRLTVT.

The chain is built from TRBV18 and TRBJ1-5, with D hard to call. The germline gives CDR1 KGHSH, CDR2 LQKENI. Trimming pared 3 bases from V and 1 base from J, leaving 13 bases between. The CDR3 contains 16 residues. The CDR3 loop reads CASSPPYQESNQPQHF. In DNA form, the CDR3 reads TGTGCCAGCTCACCGCCGTATCAGGAAAGCAATCAGCCCCAGCATTTT. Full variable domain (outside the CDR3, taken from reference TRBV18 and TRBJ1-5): NAGVMQNPRHLVRRRGQEARLRCSPMKGHSHVYWYRQLPEEGLKFMVYLQKENIIDESGMPKERFSAEFPKEGPSILRIQQVVRGDSAAYFCASSPPYQESNQPQHFGDGTRLSIL.